The entry below gives a single T cell receptor beta chain sequence along with its context. Its target is unknown. The repertoire was sequenced with immunoSEQ multiplex PCR; TCRdb's copy has only in-frame clones and lacks some. Of 150,000 to 200,000 clones listed, about nine tenths were seen once; the top ten hold less than 6.5%. The source of the sample is a study of T cell responses to AZD1222 COVID-19 vaccine. Study results and caveats: Donors in the cohort were predominantly white British and more often female, and clonal diversity was possibly underestimated.

V was shortened by 1 base and J by 8 bases, with 18 bases between the two germline ends. The CDR3 spans 16 residues. Germline V gene lookup returns CDR1 LNHDA and CDR2 SQIVND (reference sequence). Sequencing used peripheral blood, obtained 28 days after the second AZD1222 dose. V and J are TRBV19 and TRBJ2-1; D unclear. This clonotype originated in an adult who received the AZD1222 COVID-19 vaccine. CDR3 DNA: TGTGCCAGTAGTATAGGTTTTCAGCGTGTCTGGGATGAGCAGTTCTTC. It specifies CASSIGFQRVWDEQFF.